One sample yielded the 16 T cell receptor beta chains listed below, sequenced in a study of identical twins. TCRdb re-called the 5' RACE reads through MiXCR, storing one row per CDR3 protein. Of around 510,000 distinct CDR3 sequences in the sample, approximately 14% are singletons; the top ten hold approximately 1%. The same sample was also used in a study of yellow fever vaccine responses in identical twins.

The specimen sequenced was CD4+ T cells sorted from blood. The origin of the receptors is a woman younger than 30 in good health.

The chain's CDR3 is CAISAQPGTEPQHF. CDR3 DNA: TGTGCCATCAGTGCCCAACCGGGGACGGAGCCCCAGCATTTT. V and J are TRBV10-3 and TRBJ1-5; maybe TRBD1 (5 bases). The CDR3 is 14 residues long. Germline assignment: CDR1 ENHRY and CDR2 SYGVKD. Trimming left V 4 bases short and J 8 bases short, with 15 bases between.

This clonotype occurred many times. The chain links TRBV6-2 or TRBV6-3 to TRBJ2-1; perhaps TRBD2 as D (6 bases). The length of the CDR3 is 16 residues. The V end lost 0 bases, the J end lost 10 bases, and 19 bases lay between the germline ends. In germline, CDR1 is MNHEY, CDR2 SVGEGT. CDR3 nucleotides: TGTGCCAGCAGTTACTCGAGGCGGGCGGGATCGTACGAGCAGTTCTTC. Protein sequence: CASSYSRRAGSYEQFF.

This clonotype has a count of ten or more. J is TRBJ2-7 and V is TRBV5-1; D might be TRBD2 (5 bases). Germline V CDR1 and CDR2: SGHRS, YFSETQ. Trimming shortened V by 0 bases and J by 5 bases, and 9 bases separated the two germline ends. This CDR3 is built from 13 residues. CDR3 in DNA: TGCGCCAGCAGCTTGGCCACGGGGAACGAGCAGTACTTC. The encoded protein is CASSLATGNEQYF.

The chain combines TRBV28 with TRBJ2-5, with D possibly TRBD2 on 5 matching bases. This CDR3 has 16 amino acids. Trimming stripped 4 bases from V and 0 bases from J, with 15 bases between. Germline V gene sequence: CDR1 MDHEN, CDR2 SYDVKM. CDR3: CASSSPREGYQETQYF. The CDR3 DNA is TGTGCCAGCAGTTCCCCCCGGGAAGGCTACCAAGAGACCCAGTACTTC.

In its sample, this clonotype was seen a few times. The chain uses TRBV29-1 and TRBJ1-1; 9 bases agree with TRBD1. The CDR3 loop spans 13 amino acids. J was trimmed by 5 bases and V by 7 bases; bases with no gene match: 8. From germline, CDR1 is SQVTM and CDR2 ANQGSEA. The CDR3 loop is CSAIGTGYTEAFF. CDR3 nucleotide sequence: TGCAGCGCAATAGGGACAGGGTATACTGAAGCTTTCTTT. The full variable domain, completed using reference TRBV29-1 and TRBJ1-1, is SAVISQKPSRDICQRGTSLTIQCQVDSQVTMMFWYRQQPGQSLTLIATANQGSEATYESGFVIDKFPISRPNLTFSTLTVSNMSPEDSSIYLCSAIGTGYTEAFFGQGTRLTVV.

This clonotype was recorded a few times. This chain joins TRBV20-1 and TRBJ2-7; 8 bases line up with TRBD2. The CDR3 totals 15 residues. V lost 3 bases, J lost 0 bases, and 7 bases stayed unmatched. The germline V gene has CDR1 DFQATT and CDR2 SNEGSKA (reference sequence). In DNA form, the CDR3 reads TGCAGTGCTAGTTTACAACTAGCGGCCTCCTACGAGCAGTACTTC. Translation gives CSASLQLAASYEQYF.

The J gene is TRBJ2-1, the V gene TRBV20-1; 13 bases agree with TRBD2. Germline V lookup: CDR1 DFQATT, CDR2 SNEGSKA (reference sequence). J lost 1 base, V lost 0 bases, and 6 bases had no gene match. The CDR3 length is 18 residues. The CDR3 reads CSARDTSGRAGSYNEQFF. The CDR3 coding sequence is TGCAGTGCTAGAGATACTAGCGGGAGGGCCGGGTCCTACAATGAGCAGTTCTTC.

The V gene is TRBV20-1, the J gene TRBJ2-2; 7 bases match TRBD1. The CDR3 loop spans 16 amino acids. J was trimmed by 1 base and V by 1 base; bases with no gene match: 6. From germline, CDR1 is DFQATT and CDR2 SNEGSKA (reference sequence). DNA for the CDR3: TGCAGTGCTAGAGGTGTGGGACAGAGGAACACCGGGGAGCTGTTTTTT. Translation gives CSARGVGQRNTGELFF.

CDR3 nucleotide sequence: TGTGCCAGCAGCAAAGTTGGGAGACAGGGTCAAGTCGGGGAGCTGTTTTTT. Its protein is CASSKVGRQGQVGELFF. J is TRBJ2-2 and V is TRBV21-1; TRBD1, the D gene given by the table, was not confirmed from the DNA. TRBV21-1 is tagged as a pseudogene. The CDR3 is made up of 17 amino acids.

The chain employs TRBV11-2 and TRBJ1-2; possibly TRBD1 for D (5 bases). V was shortened by 1 base and J by 4 bases, with 10 bases between the two germline ends. The CDR3 has 14 residues. Germline V gene lookup returns CDR1 SGHAT and CDR2 FQNNGV. This CDR3 is CASSLASGGYGYTF. CDR3 in DNA: TGTGCCAGCAGCTTAGCGTCCGGGGGCTATGGCTACACCTTC. Looking up the rest from reference TRBV11-2 and TRBJ1-2 gives the full variable domain: EAGVAQSPRYKIIEKRQSVAFWCNPISGHATLYWYQQILGQGPKLLIQFQNNGVVDDSQLPKDRFSAERLKGVDSTLKIQPAKLEDSAVYLCASSLASGGYGYTFGSGTRLTVV.

In its sample, this clonotype was seen a few times. The J gene is TRBJ2-5, the V gene TRBV18, with no clear D. This CDR3 has 16 residues. V was clipped by 1 base and J by 1 base, with 13 bases between them. In germline, CDR1 is KGHSH, CDR2 LQKENI. The CDR3 spells CASSPQRRVAQETQYF. In nucleotides, the CDR3 is TGTGCCAGCTCACCACAACGAAGAGTCGCCCAAGAGACCCAGTACTTC.

The chain combines TRBV27 with TRBJ2-1; TRBD2 aligns across 7 bases. Germline lookup yields CDR1 MNHEY and CDR2 SMNVEV (reference sequence). This CDR3 is built from 17 residues. With 5 bases clipped from V and 8 bases from J, the junction kept 18 bases outside the gene matches. The chain's CDR3 is CASSPRSPGTTWHEQFF. The CDR3 DNA follows: TGTGCCAGCAGTCCCCGCTCACCCGGGACTACGTGGCATGAGCAGTTCTTC.

This clonotype was observed many times. The chain combines TRBV2 with TRBJ2-1; D is unclear. V was shortened by 3 bases and J by 8 bases, with 11 bases between the two germline ends. Germline V gene lookup returns CDR1 SNHLY and CDR2 FYNNEI. The CDR3 has 13 amino acids. CDR3 amino acids: CASSDLGIHEQFF. Written as DNA, the CDR3 is TGTGCCAGCAGTGACCTGGGTATCCATGAGCAGTTCTTC.

V usage is TRBV7-9 and J usage is TRBJ2-2, with D tentatively TRBD2 (6 bases). The germline gives CDR1 SEHNR, CDR2 FQNEAQ (reference sequence). CDR3 length equals 15 residues. Trimming stripped 3 bases from V and 6 bases from J, with 14 bases between. The CDR3 reads CASSFLGGLAGELFF. In DNA form, the CDR3 reads TGTGCCAGCAGCTTTCTGGGGGGTCTTGCCGGGGAGCTGTTTTTT.

The V and J genes are TRBV6-5 and TRBJ1-1; unclear D gene. The V and J ends lost 7 bases and 12 bases respectively, with 18 bases between them. Germline V CDR1 and CDR2: MNHEY, SVGAGI. This CDR3 is 12 amino acids long. In DNA, the CDR3 is TGTGCCAGCAAAAAAGTCGGGCAACTCCCTTTCTTT. This encodes CASKKVGQLPFF.

CDR3 sequence: CSATGMAKNIQYF. In DNA, the CDR3 is TGCAGTGCTACGGGAATGGCCAAAAACATTCAGTACTTC. This rearrangement joins TRBV20-1 to TRBJ2-4; possibly TRBD2 for D (5 bases). Germline loops: CDR1 DFQATT, CDR2 SNEGSKA (reference sequence). The CDR3 covers 13 residues. V lost 4 bases to trimming and J lost 1 base, with 8 bases between them.